These 13 T cell receptor beta chains originate from one sample sequenced in a study of cytomegalovirus exposure and HLA in healthy donors. PCR involved 60 Vbeta and 13 Jbeta primers. TCRdb's table, derived via immunoSEQ multiplex PCR, lists solely in-frame clones and lacks some. The sample includes about 100,000 clones, around four fifths of them seen just once. Sequences were obtained from PBMCs. The receptors were gathered from a young man in good health and CMV-seronegative.

The V gene is TRBV18, the J gene TRBJ1-4; TRBD1 agrees at 7 bases. Unmatched junction bases numbered 1, after V lost 5 bases and J lost 4 bases. Per the germline V gene, CDR1 is KGHSH and CDR2 is LQKENI. The CDR3 is 13 amino acids. The CDR3: CASSGDSNEKLFF. The CDR3 DNA sequence: TGTGCCAGCTCAGGGGACAGTAATGAAAAACTGTTTTTT.

In regard to this clone: Compared with germline, one end of the junction differs, possibly owing to a read error. The V and J genes are TRBV7-8 and TRBJ2-1, with D unclear. Germline CDR1 and CDR2: SGHVS and FQNEAQ. The CDR3 is 16 amino acids. CDR3 loop: CAGSLAPHAGYNEQFF. The CDR3 DNA sequence: TGTGCCGGCAGCTTAGCCCCCCACGCAGGCTACAATGAGCAGTTCTTC.

The chain employs TRBV5-1 and TRBJ1-6, with D possibly TRBD1 on 6 matching bases. V lost 1 base and J lost 10, with 18 bases in between. CDR3 size: 16 residues. Germline CDR1 reads SGHRS; CDR2 reads YFSETQ. As DNA, the CDR3 is TGCGCCAGCAGCTTGTCCCCTACAGGGTTGAGCTCACCCCTCCACTTT. Protein sequence: CASSLSPTGLSSPLHF.

The rearrangement uses TRBV27 and TRBJ2-7, with 11 bases identical to TRBD2. There are 17 residues in the CDR3. Germline V gives CDR1 MNHEY, CDR2 SMNVEV (reference sequence). V lost 1 base and J lost 2; bases outside the gene matches: 7. The chain's CDR3 is CASSLYVLAGGTYEQYF. DNA of the CDR3: TGTGCCAGCAGTTTATACGTCCTAGCGGGGGGAACCTACGAGCAGTACTTC.

The V and J genes are TRBV27 and TRBJ2-7; 8 nucleotides align to TRBD1. CDR3 length: 13 residues. Per the germline V gene, CDR1 is MNHEY and CDR2 is SMNVEV (reference sequence). The J segment lost 4 bases and the V segment lost 7 bases, leaving 6 bases of the junction unmatched. The CDR3 nucleotides are TGTGCCAGCAAGGGGACAGGTCGGTACGAGCAGTACTTC. This translates into CASKGTGRYEQYF.

This rearrangement joins TRBV27 to TRBJ1-4, with 7 positions matching TRBD1. The CDR3 totals 17 residues. CDR1 and CDR2 (germline): MNHEY, SMNVEV (reference sequence). V was clipped by 5 bases and J by 12 bases; unmatched bases: 21. CDR3 sequence: CASSPTRSGTAITELFF. As DNA, the CDR3 is TGTGCCAGCAGTCCGACCCGGTCCGGGACAGCCATAACGGAACTGTTTTTT. The variable domain in full, completed from reference TRBV27 and TRBJ1-4, reads EAQVTQNPRYLITVTGKKLTVTCSQNMNHEYMSWYRQDPGLGLRQIYYSMNVEVTDKGDVPEGYKVSRKEKRNFPLILESPSPNQTSLYFCASSPTRSGTAITELFFGSGTQLSVL.

The V call is TRBV7-2, the J call TRBJ2-1; 12 bases map to TRBD2. CDR1 is SGHTA and CDR2 is FQGNSA in the germline V gene. CDR3 size: 15 residues. Losses at the gene ends were 4 bases for V and 7 bases for J; bases not matched to a gene: 5. The CDR3 nucleotides read TGTGCCAGCAGCTACCTAGCGGGGGGGCGGAATGAGCAGTTCTTC. Protein product: CASSYLAGGRNEQFF.

This chain uses TRBV4-1 with TRBJ2-5, with 8 bases fitting TRBD1. CDR1 is MGHRA, CDR2 YSYEKL, per germline. The CDR3 spans 15 residues. V shed 4 bases, J shed 5 bases, and the junction held 9 bases outside the gene matches. CDR3 amino acids: CASSRTGGTGETQYF. The CDR3, as DNA: TGCGCCAGCAGCCGAACAGGGGGTACGGGGGAGACCCAGTACTTC.

This chain joins TRBV5-1 and TRBJ2-7; D possibly corresponds to TRBD1 (5 bases). The germline V gene has CDR1 SGHRS and CDR2 YFSETQ. V lost 5 bases to trimming and J lost 2 bases, with 14 bases between them. This CDR3 spans 14 amino acids. The DNA for the CDR3 is TGCGCCAGCAGTCTCTCAGGGAACACCTACGAGCAGTACTTC. Translating gives CASSLSGNTYEQYF.

This clone was seen once. The V call is TRBV30, the J call TRBJ1-5; 9 bases agree with TRBD1. The length of the CDR3 is 13 residues. After removal of 0 bases from V and 6 bases from J, the junction contained 0 bases not matched to a gene. The germline V gene has CDR1 GTSNPN and CDR2 SVGIG (reference sequence). In nucleotides, the CDR3 is TGTGCCTGGAGTGTACAGGGGGCTCAGCCCCAGCATTTT. This encodes CAWSVQGAQPQHF.

This clone is medium-sized within its sample. The chain carries TRBV29-1 and TRBJ1-2, with TRBD1 identical over 7 bases. Germline V lookup: CDR1 SQVTM, CDR2 ANQGSEA. The trim removed 3 bases at V and 2 bases at J, leaving 9 bases unmatched. The CDR3 runs 15 residues. CDR3 sequence (DNA): TGCAGCGTTGAGAAGGAGGGGGCCCTGAACTATGGCTACACCTTC. Translated: CSVEKEGALNYGYTF.

This clone has only a few counts. The chain recombines TRBV6-5 with TRBJ1-2, with D possibly TRBD1 on 6 matching bases. The CDR3 totals 13 residues. Germline V gene data show CDR1 as MNHEY and CDR2 as SVGAGI. Trimming left V 6 bases short and J 7 bases short, with 15 bases between. CDR3 sequence reads: CASSPWGGGGYTF. CDR3 nucleotides: TGTGCCAGCAGCCCTTGGGGGGGCGGTGGCTACACCTTC.

V usage is TRBV28 and J usage is TRBJ2-3, with 9 bases lining up with TRBD2. The germline V gene has CDR1 MDHEN and CDR2 SYDVKM. The CDR3 covers 14 residues. V lost 7 bases, J lost 4 bases, and 6 bases stayed unmatched. CDR3 sequence: CASNPGLAPDTQYF. In DNA form, the CDR3 reads TGTGCCAGCAATCCGGGACTAGCTCCAGATACGCAGTATTTT.